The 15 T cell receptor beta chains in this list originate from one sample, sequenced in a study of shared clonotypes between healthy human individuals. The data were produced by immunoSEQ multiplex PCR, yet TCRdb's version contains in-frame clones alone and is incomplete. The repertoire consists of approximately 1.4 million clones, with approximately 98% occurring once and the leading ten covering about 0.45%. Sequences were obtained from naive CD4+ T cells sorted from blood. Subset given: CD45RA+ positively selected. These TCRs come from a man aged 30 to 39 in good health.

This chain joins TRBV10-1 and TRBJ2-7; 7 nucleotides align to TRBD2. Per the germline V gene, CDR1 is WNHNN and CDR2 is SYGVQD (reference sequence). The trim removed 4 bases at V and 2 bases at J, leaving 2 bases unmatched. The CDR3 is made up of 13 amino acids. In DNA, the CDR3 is TGCGCCAGCAGTGCGGGACTACCCTACGAGCAGTACTTC. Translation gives CASSAGLPYEQYF.

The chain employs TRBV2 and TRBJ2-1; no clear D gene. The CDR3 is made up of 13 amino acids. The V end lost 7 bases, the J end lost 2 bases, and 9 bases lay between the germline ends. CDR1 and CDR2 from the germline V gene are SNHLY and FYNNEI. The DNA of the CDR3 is TGTGCCAGCAATTTCCTAGCCTACAATGAGCAGTTCTTC. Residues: CASNFLAYNEQFF.

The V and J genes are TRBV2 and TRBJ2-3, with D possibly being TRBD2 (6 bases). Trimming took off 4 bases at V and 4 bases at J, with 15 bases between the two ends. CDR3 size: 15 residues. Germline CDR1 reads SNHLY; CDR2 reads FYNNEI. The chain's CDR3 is CASSGSVEGPDTQYF. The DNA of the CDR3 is TGTGCCAGCAGTGGGTCTGTGGAGGGCCCAGATACGCAGTATTTT.

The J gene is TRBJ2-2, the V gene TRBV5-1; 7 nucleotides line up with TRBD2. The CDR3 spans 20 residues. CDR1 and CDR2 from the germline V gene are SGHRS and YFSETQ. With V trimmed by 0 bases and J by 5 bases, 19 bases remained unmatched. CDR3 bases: TGCGCCAGCAGCTTGGGGTCGACTGGGACTATGAGGCGGAGGACCGGGGAGCTGTTTTTT. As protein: CASSLGSTGTMRRRTGELFF.

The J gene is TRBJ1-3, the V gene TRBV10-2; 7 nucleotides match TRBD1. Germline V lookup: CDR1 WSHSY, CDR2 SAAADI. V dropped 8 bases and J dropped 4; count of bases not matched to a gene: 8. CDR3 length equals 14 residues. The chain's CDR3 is CASGGGAGGNTIYF. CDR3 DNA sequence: TGCGCCAGCGGAGGGGGCGCGGGAGGAAACACCATATATTTT.

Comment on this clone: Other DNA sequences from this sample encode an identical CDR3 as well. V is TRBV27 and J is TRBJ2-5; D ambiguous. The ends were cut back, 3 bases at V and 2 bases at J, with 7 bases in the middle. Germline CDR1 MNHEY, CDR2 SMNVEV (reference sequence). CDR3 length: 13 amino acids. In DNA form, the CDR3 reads TGTGCCAGCAGTTTGCGATTTCAAGAGACCCAGTACTTC. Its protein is CASSLRFQETQYF.

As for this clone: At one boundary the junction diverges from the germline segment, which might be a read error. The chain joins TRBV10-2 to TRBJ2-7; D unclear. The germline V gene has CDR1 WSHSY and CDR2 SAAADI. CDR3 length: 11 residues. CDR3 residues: CASISGPEVNF. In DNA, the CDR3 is TGCGCCAGCATCTCCGGGCCAGAGGTGAACTTC.

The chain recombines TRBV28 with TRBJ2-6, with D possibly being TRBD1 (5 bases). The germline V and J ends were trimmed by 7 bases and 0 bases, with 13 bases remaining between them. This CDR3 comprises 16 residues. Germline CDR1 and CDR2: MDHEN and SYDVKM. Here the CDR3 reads CASMGSTGSGANVLTF. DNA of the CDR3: TGTGCCAGCATGGGCAGCACAGGCTCTGGGGCCAACGTCCTGACTTTC.

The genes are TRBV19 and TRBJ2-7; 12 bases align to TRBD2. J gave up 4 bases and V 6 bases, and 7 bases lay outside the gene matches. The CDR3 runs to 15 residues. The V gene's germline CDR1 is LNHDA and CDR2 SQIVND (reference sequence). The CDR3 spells CASSETSGRLYEQYF. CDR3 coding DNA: TGTGCCAGTAGCGAAACTAGCGGGAGGTTGTACGAGCAGTACTTC.

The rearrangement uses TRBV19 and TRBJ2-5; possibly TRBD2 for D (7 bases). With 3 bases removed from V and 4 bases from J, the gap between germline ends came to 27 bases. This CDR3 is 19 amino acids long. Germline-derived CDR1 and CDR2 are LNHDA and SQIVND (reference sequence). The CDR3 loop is CASSITARGAFQGIETQYF. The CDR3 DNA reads TGTGCCAGTAGTATCACGGCCCGGGGGGCTTTCCAGGGTATAGAGACCCAGTACTTC.

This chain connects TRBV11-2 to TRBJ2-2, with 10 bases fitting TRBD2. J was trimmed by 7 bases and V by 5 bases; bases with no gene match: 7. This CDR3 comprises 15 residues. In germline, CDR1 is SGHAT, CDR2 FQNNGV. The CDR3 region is CASSSLAGDGGELFF. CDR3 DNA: TGTGCCAGCAGCAGCCTAGCGGGAGATGGCGGGGAGCTGTTTTTT.

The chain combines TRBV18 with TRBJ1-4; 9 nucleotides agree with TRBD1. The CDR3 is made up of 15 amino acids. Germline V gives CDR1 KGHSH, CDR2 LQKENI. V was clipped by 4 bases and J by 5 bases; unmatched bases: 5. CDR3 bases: TGTGCCAGCTCACTCACCGGGACAGGGAATGAAAAACTGTTTTTT. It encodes CASSLTGTGNEKLFF.

The CDR3 spells CASSARRLRDRGQPQHF. In DNA form, the CDR3 reads TGTGCCAGCAGTGCACGCCGACTGAGGGACAGGGGTCAGCCCCAGCATTTT. The V gene is TRBV28, the J gene TRBJ1-5; 10 bases align to TRBD1. J lost 6 bases, V lost 5 bases, and 13 bases had no gene match. The CDR3 is 17 residues long. Germline CDR1 and CDR2: MDHEN and SYDVKM.

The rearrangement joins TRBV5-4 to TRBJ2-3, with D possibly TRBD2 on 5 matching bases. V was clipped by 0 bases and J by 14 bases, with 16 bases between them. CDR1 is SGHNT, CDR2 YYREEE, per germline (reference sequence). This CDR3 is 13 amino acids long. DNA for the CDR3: TGTGCCAGCAGCTTGGCCGGGGTGGCGGAGCGGTATTTT. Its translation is CASSLAGVAERYF.

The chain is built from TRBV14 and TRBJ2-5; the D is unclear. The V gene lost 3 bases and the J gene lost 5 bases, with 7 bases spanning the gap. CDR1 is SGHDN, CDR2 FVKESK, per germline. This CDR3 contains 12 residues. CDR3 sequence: CASSQSPETQYF. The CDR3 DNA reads TGTGCCAGCAGCCAGAGTCCTGAGACCCAGTACTTC. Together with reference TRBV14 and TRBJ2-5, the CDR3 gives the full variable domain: EAGVTQFPSHSVIEKGQTVTLRCDPISGHDNLYWYRRVMGKEIKFLLHFVKESKQDESGMPNNRFLAERTGGTYSTLKVQPAELEDSGVYFCASSQSPETQYFGPGTRLLVL.